This T cell receptor beta chain was profiled in a study of T cell repertoires in cytomegalovirus infection. Study-level background: Evidence of both CMV infection and a matching HLA type came from public TCR beta signatures.

Study-wide points: The cumulative frequency of public TCR beta families distinguished individuals who carried CMV together with the relevant HLA. Dominating the ex vivo response were TCR beta clonotypes that were CMV-specific and HLA-C-restricted.

TCRdb reprocessed the reads via MiXCR and lists one record per CDR3 protein. This table has around 310,000 distinct CDR3 sequences, about 17% appearing once. A remark on this clonotype: No antigen is known for it.

V lost 4 bases, J lost 3 bases, and 13 bases lay in between. The CDR3 runs to 14 residues. Germline V lookup: CDR1 SGHRS, CDR2 YFSETQ. Sequencing input: PBMCs. The genes are TRBV5-1 and TRBJ2-5; D uncertain. This clonotype was obtained from a human donor in good health (CMV status not recorded). Some clones in this sample may be carry-over from other donors' samples. The CDR3 region has the DNA TGCGCCAGCAGCAGCGAAGGCCTGGAAGAGACCCAGTACTTC. Translating it yields CASSSEGLEETQYF.